Each of the 15 T cell receptor beta chains below was sequenced from the same sample in a study of T cells in Graves' hyperthyroidism and ophthalmopathy. What was amplified from RNA transcripts were TCR beta CDR3 regions. The HTBI primer set served for first-round RT-PCR of the TCR CDR3. TCRdb re-called the multiplex PCR reads with MiXCR, one entry per CDR3 protein. The sample contains approximately 600,000 distinct CDR3 sequences, around 16% of which appear only once. Source material: blood. The receptors derive from a woman in her thirties with Graves' hyperthyroidism.

This rearrangement joins TRBV5-1 to TRBJ2-5; TRBD2 matches 10 bases. The CDR3 spans 15 residues. Germline CDR1 reads SGHRS; CDR2 reads YFSETQ. V lost 8 bases and J lost 4; bases outside the gene matches: 11. As DNA, the CDR3 is TGCGCCAGTAATACCGGGACTAGCGCGGGAGAGACCCAGTACTTC. It yields the protein CASNTGTSAGETQYF.

As for this clonotype: This clone may be a read error of a much larger clone one base away. The V call is TRBV7-2, the J call TRBJ2-7; D gene uncertain. In germline, CDR1 is SGHTA, CDR2 FQGNSA. The CDR3 has 11 residues. V lost 5 bases and J 6 bases, leaving 8 bases between the germline ends. CDR3 sequence: CASSRNTEQYF. The DNA for the CDR3 is TGTGCCAGCAGCCGCAATACCGAGCAGTACTTC. Full variable domain (remainder filled in from reference TRBV7-2 and TRBJ2-7): GAGVSQSPSNKVTEKGKDVELRCDPISGHTALYWYRQSLGQGLEFLIYFQGNSAPDKSGLPSDRFSAERTGGSVSTLTIQRTQQEDSAVYLCASSRNTEQYFGPGTRLTVT.

J is TRBJ2-7 and V is TRBV19; no definite D call. Trimming removed 4 bases from V and 6 bases from J, with 10 bases in between. From germline, CDR1 is LNHDA and CDR2 SQIVND (reference sequence). CDR3 length: 12 amino acids. The CDR3 DNA reads as TGTGCCAGTAGTAGCAGGTACGGCGAGCAGTACTTC. It encodes CASSSRYGEQYF.

This rearrangement joins TRBV7-8 to TRBJ2-2; 7 bases line up with TRBD1. Germline loops: CDR1 SGHVS, CDR2 FQNEAQ. The CDR3 length is 15 residues. V lost 6 bases to trimming and J lost 1 base; unmatched junction nucleotides: 5. Here the CDR3 DNA reads TGTGCCAGCAGAGATCGACAGGGGAACACCGGGGAGCTGTTTTTT. Amino acid sequence: CASRDRQGNTGELFF. Based on the CDR3 plus reference TRBV7-8 and TRBJ2-2, the full variable domain is GAGVSQSPRYKVAKRGQDVALRCDPISGHVSLFWYQQALGQGPEFLTYFQNEAQLDKSGLPSDRFFAERPEGSVSTLKIQRTQQEDSAVYLCASRDRQGNTGELFFGEGSRLTVL.

The chain carries TRBV20-1 and TRBJ1-4, with 8 positions matching TRBD1. The CDR3 sequence is 14 residues long. Germline V gene sequence: CDR1 DFQATT, CDR2 SNEGSKA (reference sequence). V lost 0 bases and J lost 7; bases outside the gene matches: 4. The CDR3 loop is CSARDRGLSEKLFF. The DNA of the CDR3 is TGCAGTGCTAGAGACAGGGGGCTGAGTGAAAAACTGTTTTTT.

This clonotype was recorded at least ten times. The V call is TRBV27, the J call TRBJ1-1, with 7 bases aligning to TRBD1. Germline values: CDR1 MNHEY, CDR2 SMNVEV (reference sequence). The CDR3 is made up of 14 amino acids. The V gene end was trimmed by 10 bases and the J gene end by 4 bases; junction bases not matched to a gene: 12. Written as DNA, the CDR3 is TGTGCCACCAAAATCAGGGGGGAGGGCACTGAAGCTTTCTTT. It encodes CATKIRGEGTEAFF.

The sample holds many counts of this clonotype. The chain combines TRBV27 with TRBJ2-3, with D perhaps matching TRBD2 (5 bases). Trimming cost V 8 bases and J 2 bases, with 11 bases left between them. This CDR3 has 13 residues. The germline V gene has CDR1 MNHEY and CDR2 SMNVEV (reference sequence). CDR3 residues: CASLDGLTDTQYF. Written as DNA, the CDR3 is TGTGCCAGCTTAGACGGACTCACAGATACGCAGTATTTT.

There are many counts of this clonotype. The V call is TRBV6-1, the J call TRBJ1-1; the D is unclear. Trimming cost V 5 bases and J 5 bases, with 15 bases left between them. Germline V CDR1 and CDR2: MNHNS, SASEGT. This CDR3 has 14 residues. Here the CDR3 reads CASSQDGGRTEAFF. The DNA of the CDR3 is TGTGCCAGCAGTCAGGACGGAGGTCGGACTGAAGCTTTCTTT.

In this sample, this clonotype turned up a few times. The gene calls are TRBV5-1 and TRBJ2-5; possible D gene TRBD1, 5 bases. V lost 0 bases and J lost 0, with 6 bases in between. CDR3 size: 14 residues. Germline loops: CDR1 SGHRS, CDR2 YFSETQ. This CDR3 reads CASSLGQNQETQYF. CDR3 DNA: TGCGCCAGCAGCTTGGGACAGAACCAAGAGACCCAGTACTTC.

This clonotype was observed at least ten times. The chain combines TRBV28 with TRBJ2-2; TRBD1 agrees at 7 bases. CDR1 and CDR2 from the germline V gene are MDHEN and SYDVKM. The CDR3 is 15 amino acids. With 6 bases clipped from V and 7 bases from J, the junction kept 11 bases outside the gene matches. The CDR3 nucleotides read TGTGCCAGCAGCTCCGACAGGGTGGAGGTCGGGGAGCTGTTTTTT. Amino acids: CASSSDRVEVGELFF.

This clonotype was seen a few times. The chain links TRBV5-1 to TRBJ2-7, with D uncertain. The CDR3 totals 14 residues. The germline gives CDR1 SGHRS, CDR2 YFSETQ. Trimming stripped 7 bases from V and 2 bases from J, with 16 bases between. CDR3 coding DNA: TGCGCCAGCCGACCCGTGTCAGGACCCTACGAGCAGTACTTC. It is translated as CASRPVSGPYEQYF. The entire variable domain, with the rest obtained from reference TRBV5-1 and TRBJ2-7, is as follows: KAGVTQTPRYLIKTRGQQVTLSCSPISGHRSVSWYQQTPGQGLQFLFEYFSETQRNKGNFPGRFSGRQFSNSRSEMNVSTLELGDSALYLCASRPVSGPYEQYFGPGTRLTVT.

About this clonotype itself: This could be a read error, since a much larger clone is one nucleotide away. The V and J genes are TRBV4-1 and TRBJ2-1; 10 bases align to TRBD1. Germline CDR1 is MGHRA and CDR2 is YSYEKL. There are 14 residues in the CDR3. The CDR3 spells CASSQVGTGDEQSF. The DNA of the CDR3 is TGCGCCAGCAGCCAAGTCGGGACAGGGGATGAGCAGTCCTTC.

The chain carries TRBV6-1 and TRBJ2-3; D is unresolved. Per germline, CDR1 MNHNS and CDR2 SASEGT. The germline V and J ends were trimmed by 6 bases and 0 bases, with 10 bases remaining between them. This CDR3 has 14 residues. Here the CDR3 DNA reads TGTGCCAGCAGAACCGACACTAGCACAGATACGCAGTATTTT. It codes for CASRTDTSTDTQYF.

This clonotype was counted at least ten times. The genes are TRBV10-3 and TRBJ1-1; 10 nucleotides agree with TRBD1. V shed 0 bases and J 3 bases; nucleotides not matched to a gene: 1. This CDR3 is built from 15 residues. CDR1 is ENHRY and CDR2 is SYGVKD in the germline V gene. DNA of the CDR3: TGTGCCATCAGTGAGTCTGGGACAGGGGACACTGAAGCTTTCTTT. Translation gives CAISESGTGDTEAFF.

This clonotype was detected a few times. CDR3 coding DNA: TGCAGCGTTGGCCCCGGAAGAACCTACGAGCAGTACTTC. Protein product: CSVGPGRTYEQYF. The chain uses TRBV29-1 and TRBJ2-7; unclear D gene. Trimming stripped 4 bases from V and 2 bases from J, with 12 bases between. Germline V CDR1 and CDR2: SQVTM, ANQGSEA. CDR3 length: 13 residues.